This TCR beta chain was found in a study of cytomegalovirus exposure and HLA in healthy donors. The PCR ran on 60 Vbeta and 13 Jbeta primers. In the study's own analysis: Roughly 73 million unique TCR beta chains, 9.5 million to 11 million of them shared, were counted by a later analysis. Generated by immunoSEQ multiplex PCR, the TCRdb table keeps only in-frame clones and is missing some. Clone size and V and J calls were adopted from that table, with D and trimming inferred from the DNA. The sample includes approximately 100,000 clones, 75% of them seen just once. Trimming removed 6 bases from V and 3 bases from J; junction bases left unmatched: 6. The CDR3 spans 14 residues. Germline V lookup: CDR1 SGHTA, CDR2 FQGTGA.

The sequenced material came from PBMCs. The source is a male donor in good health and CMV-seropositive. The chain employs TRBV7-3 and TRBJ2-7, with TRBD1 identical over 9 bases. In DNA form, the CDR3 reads TGTGCCAGCAGGAGACCGGGACAGGGCTACGAGCAGTACTTC. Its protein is CASRRPGQGYEQYF.